One and the same sample provided the 32 T cell receptor beta chains below, sequenced in a study of blood T cell repertoires in COVID-19. This table comes from immunoSEQ multiplex PCR, and its TCRdb copy is limited to in-frame clones, with some not included. The top ten clones hold nearly 6% of a sample with 150,000 to 250,000 clones, roughly 77% of them seen once. Sample: peripheral blood. Receptors originate from a middle-aged woman with COVID-19, enrolled during active disease.

The chain links TRBV5-1 to TRBJ1-3; D is unclear. There are 13 residues in the CDR3. V was clipped by 0 bases and J by 2 bases, with 3 bases between them. The germline V gene encodes CDR1 SGHRS and CDR2 YFSETQ. The CDR3 loop reads CASSLDTGNTIYF. CDR3 coding DNA: TGCGCCAGCAGCTTGGACACTGGAAACACCATATATTTT.

This chain connects TRBV3-1 (or the pseudogene TRBV3-2) to TRBJ2-3; D uncertain. Germline V gives CDR1 LGHDT, CDR2 YNNKEL (reference sequence). V gave up 1 base and J gave up 7 bases, with 3 bases separating them. The CDR3 covers 11 residues. CDR3 bases: TGTGCCAGCAGCCAAGCTTATACGCAGTATTTT. Protein sequence: CASSQAYTQYF.

The rearrangement links TRBV6-2 or TRBV6-3 to TRBJ2-1, with 9 bases fitting TRBD2. CDR3 size: 17 residues. Germline CDR1 is MNHEY and CDR2 is SVGEGT. With 4 bases clipped from V and 4 bases from J, the junction kept 11 bases outside the gene matches. The CDR3 is CASSLLIGLAGYNEQFF. Written as DNA, the CDR3 is TGTGCCAGCAGTTTACTAATTGGCCTAGCGGGATACAATGAGCAGTTCTTC.

This sequence joins TRBV24-1 and TRBJ2-5; 8 bases match TRBD2. The germline V gene has CDR1 KGHDR and CDR2 SFDVKD. The CDR3 has 16 residues. V was pared by 5 bases and J by 1 base, with 8 bases of the junction left unmatched. The CDR3 DNA follows: TGTGCCACCAGTGTCGGGGGGGCGGGAGGCCAAGAGACCCAGTACTTC. Translation: CATSVGGAGGQETQYF.

J is TRBJ2-1 and V is TRBV5-6, with D possibly TRBD1 on 5 matching bases. V dropped 0 bases and J dropped 8 bases, with 12 bases sitting between them. Germline V gives CDR1 SGHDT, CDR2 YYEEEE. This CDR3 has 14 residues. The CDR3 loop reads CASSLVSARDEQFF. The CDR3 nucleotides are TGTGCCAGCAGCTTGGTTTCAGCCAGGGATGAGCAGTTCTTC.

The rearrangement joins TRBV18 to TRBJ2-3; D unresolved. The germline gives CDR1 KGHSH, CDR2 LQKENI. V was cut by 5 bases and J by 1 base, with 13 bases left in between. The CDR3 contains 15 residues. CDR3 sequence reads: CASSEAVAGTDTQYF. In nucleotides, the CDR3 is TGTGCCAGCTCAGAGGCGGTAGCAGGCACAGATACGCAGTATTTT.

The chain recombines TRBV2 with TRBJ2-1; 7 nucleotides match TRBD1. CDR3 length: 12 residues. Trimming cost V 6 bases and J 9 bases; bases outside gene matches: 5. Germline V gene lookup returns CDR1 SNHLY and CDR2 FYNNEI. CDR3 amino acids: CASSPQGIEQFF. The CDR3 DNA reads TGTGCCAGCAGCCCACAGGGGATTGAGCAGTTCTTC.

On this clone: Additional DNA sequences in this sample encode the identical CDR3. The chain carries TRBV19 and TRBJ2-7; D might be TRBD2 (5 bases). CDR1 and CDR2 (germline): LNHDA, SQIVND (reference sequence). This CDR3 contains 14 residues. The V end lost 5 bases, the J end lost 0 bases, and 11 bases lay between the germline ends. The CDR3 loop is CASSATGSSYEQYF. The CDR3 DNA reads TGTGCCAGTAGTGCGACGGGGAGCTCCTACGAGCAGTACTTC.

This clone was seen a few times. This sequence joins TRBV5-4 and TRBJ2-2, with TRBD2 identical over 8 bases. The CDR3 is 15 amino acids. Trimming removed 4 bases from V and 7 bases from J; junction bases left unmatched: 9. In germline, CDR1 is SGHNT, CDR2 YYREEE (reference sequence). CDR3 coding DNA: TGTGCCAGCAGCCTCGGGACTAGGGGTGGCGGGGAGCTGTTTTTT. Its protein is CASSLGTRGGGELFF.

This sequence joins TRBV5-1 and TRBJ2-2; TRBD1 matches at 7 bases. The V gene end was trimmed by 3 bases and the J gene end by 1 base; junction bases not matched to a gene: 9. CDR3 length: 17 residues. The germline V gene encodes CDR1 SGHRS and CDR2 YFSETQ. This chain's CDR3 is CASSSRYPGGNTGELFF. CDR3 nucleotide sequence: TGCGCCAGCAGCTCTCGCTACCCAGGGGGGAACACCGGGGAGCTGTTTTTT.

Details on this clone: This sample also contains other DNA sequences that code for the same CDR3. For the CDR3, the DNA is TGCGCCAGCAGCCAGGGGGCGCGGACTGAAGCTTTCTTT. It translates to CASSQGARTEAFF. The chain employs TRBV4-1 and TRBJ1-1; tentative D call: TRBD1 (6 bases). Per germline, CDR1 MGHRA and CDR2 YSYEKL. The V and J ends lost 3 bases and 5 bases respectively, with 10 bases between them. The CDR3 runs to 13 residues.

This rearrangement joins TRBV19 to TRBJ1-4, with TRBD1 matching 9 bases. CDR1 LNHDA and CDR2 SQIVND come from the germline V gene (reference sequence). Losses at the gene ends were 5 bases for V and 6 bases for J; bases not matched to a gene: 7. CDR3 length: 15 amino acids. Here the CDR3 reads CASSDQQGAYEKLFF. CDR3 in DNA: TGTGCCAGTAGTGACCAACAGGGGGCTTATGAAAAACTGTTTTTT.

The table lists this clone with a few counts. V usage is TRBV5-4 and J usage is TRBJ2-3; D call uncertain. Germline V gene data show CDR1 as SGHNT and CDR2 as YYREEE (reference sequence). CDR3 length: 15 amino acids. Trimming shortened V by 1 base and J by 0 bases, and 9 bases separated the two germline ends. CDR3 sequence (DNA): TGTGCCAGCAGCTTGACTCTTACTAGCACAGATACGCAGTATTTT. Protein: CASSLTLTSTDTQYF.

This clone was detected a few times. V gene TRBV19 combines with J gene TRBJ2-3; D is uncertain. The CDR3 is 14 residues long. Germline CDR1 reads LNHDA; CDR2 reads SQIVND (reference sequence). Trimming removed 4 bases from V and 8 bases from J, with 16 bases in between. For the CDR3, the DNA is TGTGCCAGTAGTAGCTTACTTCCCCCCCCTACGCAGTATTTT. This translates into CASSSLLPPPTQYF.

This chain joins TRBV23-1 and TRBJ1-3; no firm D call. TRBV23-1 is identified as an open reading frame with a role that is uncertain. V gave up 6 bases and J gave up 0 bases, with 9 bases separating them. The CDR3 is 14 residues long. The CDR3 loop reads CASRPAGSGNTIYF. CDR3 nucleotides: TGCGCCAGCAGGCCCGCCGGCTCTGGAAACACCATATATTTT.

The chain carries TRBV6-2 or TRBV6-3 and TRBJ2-2; perhaps TRBD2 as D (6 bases). With 6 bases removed from V and 0 bases from J, the gap between germline ends came to 11 bases. Germline V CDR1 and CDR2: MNHEY, SVGEGT. The CDR3 is 15 amino acids. The CDR3 here is CASSLSGSNTGELFF. The CDR3 DNA follows: TGTGCCAGCAGCCTTAGCGGATCGAACACCGGGGAGCTGTTTTTT.

The chain combines TRBV9 with TRBJ2-3; tentatively, D is TRBD1 (5 bases). Germline CDR1 and CDR2: SGDLS and YYNGEE. Trimming removed 0 bases from V and 4 bases from J, with 6 bases in between. This CDR3 spans 13 amino acids. Here the CDR3 DNA reads TGTGCCAGCAGCGTAGTAGGGGCAGATACGCAGTATTTT. It encodes CASSVVGADTQYF.

The chain is built from TRBV5-4 and TRBJ2-3; tentatively, D is TRBD1 (5 bases). Trimming stripped 5 bases from V and 3 bases from J, with 19 bases between. Germline CDR1 SGHNT, CDR2 YYREEE (reference sequence). The CDR3 is 16 amino acids. The CDR3 loop reads CASSPSAGKGTDTQYF. In DNA form, the CDR3 reads TGTGCCAGCAGTCCCTCAGCAGGGAAGGGGACAGATACGCAGTATTTT.

This chain uses TRBV27 with TRBJ1-1; D may be TRBD1 (5 bases). The CDR3 has 14 residues. Trimming took off 6 bases at V and 3 bases at J, with 14 bases between the two ends. The germline V gene has CDR1 MNHEY and CDR2 SMNVEV (reference sequence). The CDR3 spells CASRVRQSYTEAFF. The CDR3 nucleotides are TGTGCCAGCAGAGTTAGACAGAGTTACACTGAAGCTTTCTTT.

This sequence joins TRBV5-1 and TRBJ1-1, with D unclear. The V gene lost 1 base and the J gene lost 2 bases, with 9 bases spanning the gap. Germline-derived CDR1 and CDR2 are SGHRS and YFSETQ. The CDR3 extends over 14 amino acids. As DNA, the CDR3 is TGCGCCAGCAGCTTGCTTAGATTAAACACTGAAGCTTTCTTT. It is translated as CASSLLRLNTEAFF.

Only a few counts were recorded for this clone. This rearrangement joins TRBV4-2 to TRBJ2-3, with 9 nucleotides matching TRBD2. The trim removed 4 bases at V and 9 bases at J, leaving 11 bases unmatched. This CDR3 comprises 15 residues. Germline assignment: CDR1 LGHNA and CDR2 YNFKEQ. The CDR3: CASSPESGGHGTQYF. CDR3 DNA sequence: TGTGCCAGCAGCCCCGAGAGCGGGGGGCATGGGACGCAGTATTTT.

This chain links TRBV15 with TRBJ2-7, with D possibly matching TRBD1 (6 bases). V lost 1 base and J lost 6, with 13 bases in between. The CDR3 is 14 amino acids. Germline V gives CDR1 LNHNV, CDR2 YYDKDF (reference sequence). CDR3 bases: TGTGCCACCAGCAGAGGGCAGGGGATTCCCGAGCAGTACTTC. Translated, it gives CATSRGQGIPEQYF.

The chain links TRBV5-4 to TRBJ2-1; 13 bases align to TRBD2. The ends lost 4 bases at V and 0 bases at J; junction bases unmatched: 7. The germline V gene encodes CDR1 SGHNT and CDR2 YYREEE (reference sequence). There are 18 residues in the CDR3. The CDR3 nucleotides read TGTGCCAGCAGCCTGCGGACTAGCGGGGGCCTCTCCTACAATGAGCAGTTCTTC. This gives the protein CASSLRTSGGLSYNEQFF.

This clone was counted between two and nine times. V gene TRBV14 combines with J gene TRBJ2-2; D remains unclear. CDR1 SGHDN and CDR2 FVKESK come from the germline V gene. This CDR3 is built from 11 residues. V was pared by 4 bases and J by 7 bases, with 4 bases between. CDR3 nucleotide sequence: TGTGCCAGCAGCCTAAACGGGGAGCTGTTTTTT. Encoded protein: CASSLNGELFF.

The gene calls are TRBV18 and TRBJ1-5; D is unresolved. Germline CDR1 reads KGHSH; CDR2 reads LQKENI. This CDR3 comprises 13 residues. V was shortened by 0 bases and J by 6 bases, with 6 bases between the two germline ends. The CDR3 DNA is TGTGCCAGCTCACCACCGGTCGGTCAGCCCCAGCATTTT. Translated: CASSPPVGQPQHF. Combining the CDR3 with reference TRBV18 and TRBJ1-5 gives the whole variable domain NAGVMQNPRHLVRRRGQEARLRCSPMKGHSHVYWYRQLPEEGLKFMVYLQKENIIDESGMPKERFSAEFPKEGPSILRIQQVVRGDSAAYFCASSPPVGQPQHFGDGTRLSIL.

The gene calls are TRBV2 and TRBJ1-1; D perhaps matches TRBD1 (6 bases). V was pared by 7 bases and J by 1 base, with 10 bases between. This CDR3 comprises 13 residues. The germline CDR1 and CDR2 sequences are SNHLY and FYNNEI. The chain's CDR3 is CASTDRPNTEAFF. In DNA form, the CDR3 reads TGTGCCAGCACCGACAGGCCGAACACTGAAGCTTTCTTT.

J is TRBJ2-7 and V is TRBV20-1, with unresolved D. Germline values: CDR1 DFQATT, CDR2 SNEGSKA (reference sequence). V dropped 3 bases and J dropped 3 bases, with 6 bases sitting between them. This CDR3 spans 11 amino acids. The CDR3 here is CSASQDYEQYF. The CDR3 DNA follows: TGCAGTGCTAGTCAGGACTACGAGCAGTACTTC.

This chain connects TRBV24-1 to TRBJ1-1; possible D gene TRBD1, 6 bases. Trimming removed 5 bases from V and 6 bases from J, with 12 bases in between. CDR3 length: 13 amino acids. Germline V gene sequence: CDR1 KGHDR, CDR2 SFDVKD. For the CDR3, the DNA is TGTGCCACCAGTGCTTCGGACAGCTCTGAAGCTTTCTTT. This codes for CATSASDSSEAFF.

The CDR3 sequence: CASSPPLGGMETQYF. The CDR3 DNA reads TGTGCCAGCTCACCCCCCTTGGGGGGGATGGAGACCCAGTACTTC. V is TRBV18 and J is TRBJ2-5; 7 nucleotides align to TRBD2. Trimming removed 3 bases from V and 5 bases from J; junction bases left unmatched: 9. The CDR3 covers 15 residues. The germline V gene encodes CDR1 KGHSH and CDR2 LQKENI. Combining the CDR3 with reference TRBV18 and TRBJ2-5 gives the whole variable domain NAGVMQNPRHLVRRRGQEARLRCSPMKGHSHVYWYRQLPEEGLKFMVYLQKENIIDESGMPKERFSAEFPKEGPSILRIQQVVRGDSAAYFCASSPPLGGMETQYFGPGTRLLVL.

The chain carries TRBV29-1 and TRBJ1-1; D is perhaps TRBD1 (5 bases). Per the germline V gene, CDR1 is SQVTM and CDR2 is ANQGSEA. CDR3 length: 14 amino acids. The germline V and J ends were trimmed by 0 bases and 1 base, with 9 bases remaining between them. The CDR3 region is CSVEDWGGNTEAFF. The CDR3 nucleotides are TGCAGCGTTGAAGATTGGGGGGGGAACACTGAAGCTTTCTTT.

This clone was seen only once. This rearrangement joins TRBV2 to TRBJ2-2; D gene uncertain. The CDR3 covers 15 residues. Per the germline V gene, CDR1 is SNHLY and CDR2 is FYNNEI. Trimming removed 4 bases from V and 1 base from J, with 10 bases in between. The CDR3 bases are TGTGCCAGCAGTGGCCGGGTCCTGAACACCGGGGAGCTGTTTTTT. This encodes CASSGRVLNTGELFF.

J is TRBJ1-2 and V is TRBV30; no clear D. Per germline, CDR1 GTSNPN and CDR2 SVGIG (reference sequence). The CDR3 runs 13 residues. V was shortened by 5 bases and J by 3 bases, with 13 bases between the two germline ends. The CDR3 sequence is CAWSTAGYYGYTF. The CDR3 DNA sequence: TGTGCCTGGTCTACCGCAGGTTACTATGGCTACACCTTC.